This T cell receptor (beta chain) was sequenced during a study of glioma-infiltrating T cells after dendritic cell vaccination. Here immunoSEQ multiplex PCR was the method, and the copy in TCRdb shows in-frame clones only, minus some. The repertoire includes 85,000 to 110,000 clones, around 81% of them detected once, and approximately 12% sits in the top ten. The CDR3 has 15 amino acids. V lost 1 base and J 5 bases, leaving 12 bases between the germline ends. The germline V gene encodes CDR1 LNHDA and CDR2 SQIVND (reference sequence). The chain recombines TRBV19 with TRBJ2-1; D gene unclear. The starting material was blood, obtained before dendritic cell vaccination. The receptor's source is a human donor with glioblastoma. The CDR3 region has the DNA TGTGCCAGTAGTATAGGACTTACTCAAGACAATGAGCAGTTCTTC. Its translation is CASSIGLTQDNEQFF. The full variable domain, rest sourced from reference TRBV19 and TRBJ2-1, is DGGITQSPKYLFRKEGQNVTLSCEQNLNHDAMYWYRQDPGQGLRLIYYSQIVNDFQKGDIAEGYSVSREKKESFPLTVTSAQKNPTAFYLCASSIGLTQDNEQFFGPGTRLTVL.